This T cell receptor (beta chain) derives from a study of blood T cell repertoires in COVID-19. On the study more broadly: Donors in the United States, Italy and Spain gave samples during acute or convalescent COVID-19. Nucleic acid was either cDNA or gDNA, and it came from T cells, B-cell-depleted T cells, or PBMCs.

Method: immunoSEQ multiplex PCR; TCRdb's copy keeps in-frame clones and lacks some. The sample consists of about 110,000 clones, about 91% of them appearing once. Deletions cut 6 bases from V and 4 bases from J, with 18 bases between. The CDR3 loop spans 15 amino acids. Per the germline V gene, CDR1 is SNHLY and CDR2 is FYNNEI. This clone was seen a few times. Source material: peripheral blood. The rearrangement joins TRBV2 to TRBJ1-2; D is possibly TRBD1 (5 bases). This clonotype originated in a man aged 50 or older with active or convalescent COVID-19. Here the CDR3 reads CASSGGRAAGYGYTF. The DNA of the CDR3 is TGTGCCAGCAGCGGGGGGAGGGCAGCCGGCTATGGCTACACCTTC.